These 2 T cell receptor beta chains share one sample of origin, sequenced in a study of beta chain features in type 1 diabetes. Overall study findings and caveats: All four CD4+ subsets from Type 1 diabetes patients carried moderately but significantly shorter TCRB CDR3s.

The whole isolated RNA underwent reverse transcription, so sequencing captured expressed TCRB transcripts. The assay was immunoSEQ multiplex PCR, and TCRdb's table has in-frame clones only and misses some. The sample has 600,000 or so clones, roughly an eighth seen once. These receptors have no known antigen. The source material was naive CD4+ T cells from blood. Receptor source: a man in his late teens or twenties with type 1 diabetes.

This clone has just a few counts. The chain employs TRBV30 and TRBJ2-5; D is possibly TRBD1 or TRBD2 (5 bases each). The V and J ends lost 5 bases and 4 bases respectively, with 14 bases between them. Germline values: CDR1 GTSNPN, CDR2 SVGIG (reference sequence). There are 13 residues in the CDR3. The CDR3 loop is CAWARGTPETQYF. Here the CDR3 DNA reads TGTGCCTGGGCTCGAGGGACCCCAGAGACCCAGTACTTC.

This chain uses TRBV5-4 with TRBJ2-5, with 11 bases fitting TRBD1. This CDR3 is 15 amino acids long. V trimming: 3 bases; J trimming: 5 bases; junction bases outside the gene matches: 6. The germline V gene encodes CDR1 SGHNT and CDR2 YYREEE (reference sequence). The CDR3 nucleotides are TGTGCCAGCAGCTCGGCCGGACAGGGGGCGGAGACCCAGTACTTC. Translation: CASSSAGQGAETQYF.